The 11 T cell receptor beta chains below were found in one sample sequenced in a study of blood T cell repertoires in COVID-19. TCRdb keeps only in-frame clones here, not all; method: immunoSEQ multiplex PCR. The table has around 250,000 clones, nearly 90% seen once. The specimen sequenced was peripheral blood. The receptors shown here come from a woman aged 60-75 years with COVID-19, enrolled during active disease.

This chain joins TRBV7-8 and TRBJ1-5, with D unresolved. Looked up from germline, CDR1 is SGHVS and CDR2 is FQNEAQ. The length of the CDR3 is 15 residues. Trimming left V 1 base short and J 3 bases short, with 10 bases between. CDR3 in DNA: TGTGCCAGCAGCTTAGGGGCGAGAGACAATCAGCCCCAGCATTTT. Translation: CASSLGARDNQPQHF.

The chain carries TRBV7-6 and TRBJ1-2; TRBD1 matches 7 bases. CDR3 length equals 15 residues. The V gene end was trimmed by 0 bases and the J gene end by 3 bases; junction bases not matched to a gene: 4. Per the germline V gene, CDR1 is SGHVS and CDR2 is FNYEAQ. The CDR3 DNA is TGTGCCAGCAGCTTAGCAGGAACAGGGGACTATGGCTACACCTTC. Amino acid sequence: CASSLAGTGDYGYTF. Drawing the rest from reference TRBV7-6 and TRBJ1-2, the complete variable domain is GAGVSQSPRYKVTKRGQDVALRCDPISGHVSLYWYRQALGQGPEFLTYFNYEAQQDKSGLPNDRFSAERPEGSISTLTIQRTEQRDSAMYRCASSLAGTGDYGYTFGSGTRLTVV.

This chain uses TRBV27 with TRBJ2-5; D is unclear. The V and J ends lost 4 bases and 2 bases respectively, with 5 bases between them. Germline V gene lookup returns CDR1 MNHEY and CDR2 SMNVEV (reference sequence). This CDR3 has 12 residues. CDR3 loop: CASSSKQETQYF. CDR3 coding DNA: TGTGCCAGCAGTTCTAAACAAGAGACCCAGTACTTC.

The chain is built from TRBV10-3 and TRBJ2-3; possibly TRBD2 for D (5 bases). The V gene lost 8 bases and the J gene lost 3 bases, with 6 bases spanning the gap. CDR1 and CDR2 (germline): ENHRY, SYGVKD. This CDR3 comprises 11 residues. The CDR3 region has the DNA TGTGCCATCGGGGAGACAGATACGCAGTATTTT. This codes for CAIGETDTQYF.

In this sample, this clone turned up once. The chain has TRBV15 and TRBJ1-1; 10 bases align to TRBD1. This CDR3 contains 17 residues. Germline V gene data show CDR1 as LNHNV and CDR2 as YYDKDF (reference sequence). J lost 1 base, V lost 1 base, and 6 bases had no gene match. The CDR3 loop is CATSRVGTGAGNTEAFF. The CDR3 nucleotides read TGTGCCACCAGCAGAGTAGGGACAGGGGCAGGGAACACTGAAGCTTTCTTT.

CDR3 amino acids: CASSSTGIYGYTF. The DNA for the CDR3 is TGCGCCAGCAGCTCGACAGGGATCTATGGCTACACCTTC. This sequence joins TRBV5-1 and TRBJ1-2; 7 bases match TRBD1. V gave up 3 bases and J gave up 4 bases; unmatched junction bases: 3. From germline, CDR1 is SGHRS and CDR2 YFSETQ. The CDR3 runs to 13 residues.

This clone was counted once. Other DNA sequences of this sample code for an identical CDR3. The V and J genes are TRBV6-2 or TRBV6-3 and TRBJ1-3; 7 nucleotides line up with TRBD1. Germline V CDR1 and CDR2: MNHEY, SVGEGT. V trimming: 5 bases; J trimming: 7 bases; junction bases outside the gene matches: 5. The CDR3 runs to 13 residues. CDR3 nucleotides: TGTGCCAGCAGTCGGGACAGCGGGAACACCATATATTTT. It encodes CASSRDSGNTIYF.

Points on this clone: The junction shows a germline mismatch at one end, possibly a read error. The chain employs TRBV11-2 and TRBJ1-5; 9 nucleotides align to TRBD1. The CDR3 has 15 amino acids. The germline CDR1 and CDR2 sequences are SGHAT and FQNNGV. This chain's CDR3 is CASSRQGGSYQPQHF. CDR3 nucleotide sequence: TGTGCCAGCAGCCGACAGGGGGGTAGCTATCAGCCCCAGCATTTT.

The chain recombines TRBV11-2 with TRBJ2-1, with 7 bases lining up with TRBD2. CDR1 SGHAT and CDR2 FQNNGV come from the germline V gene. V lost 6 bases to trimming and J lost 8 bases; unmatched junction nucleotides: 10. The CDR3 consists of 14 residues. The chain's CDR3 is CASRSSGTIDEQFF. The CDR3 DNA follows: TGTGCCAGCAGATCGAGCGGGACCATCGATGAGCAGTTCTTC.

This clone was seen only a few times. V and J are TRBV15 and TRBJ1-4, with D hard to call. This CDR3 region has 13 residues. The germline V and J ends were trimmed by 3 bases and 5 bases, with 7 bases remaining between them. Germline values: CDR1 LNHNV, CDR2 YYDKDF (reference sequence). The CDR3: CATSRSLNEKLFF. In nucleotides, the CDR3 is TGTGCCACCAGCAGGAGTTTGAATGAAAAACTGTTTTTT.

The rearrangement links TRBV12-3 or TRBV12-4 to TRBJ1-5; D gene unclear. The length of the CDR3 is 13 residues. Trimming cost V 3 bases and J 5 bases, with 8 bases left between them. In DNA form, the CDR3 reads TGTGCCAGCAGTTTCGGGATGGATCAGCCCCAGCATTTT. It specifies CASSFGMDQPQHF.